The T cell receptor beta chain described here comes from a study of spatial heterogeneity in lung cancer. Study results and limitations: Among blood samples, ubiquitous expanded tumor TCRs appeared more at resection than at follow-up.

Time point denoted: sample taken at primary tumor resection. Extraction of whole RNA from tumor, nontumor lung or frozen PBMC preceded unsorted sequencing. The donors, 60 to 80 patients with untreated early-stage non-small cell lung cancer, provided the samples. MiXCR was run by TCRdb on the 5' RACE reads, yielding one entry per CDR3 protein. The data contain approximately 47,000 distinct CDR3 sequences, less than 8.5% of them singletons. This CDR3 contains 18 residues. The germline CDR1 and CDR2 sequences are SGHRS and YFSETQ. After removal of 3 bases from V and 1 base from J, the junction contained 13 bases not matched to a gene. Notes on this clonotype: What it binds is unknown.

This TCR was recovered from a female donor with early-stage non-small cell lung cancer. This specimen was PBMCs, taken at surgery. The chain joins TRBV5-1 to TRBJ2-3; 8 bases match TRBD2. CDR3 in amino acids: CASSSGGVGFFGTDTQYF. In DNA, the CDR3 is TGCGCCAGCAGCTCCGGGGGGGTCGGTTTTTTTGGCACAGATACGCAGTATTTT.